The source of this T cell receptor beta chain is a study of T cell responses to AZD1222 COVID-19 vaccine listed by TCRdb under 2021. A note on the overall study: Because spike-specific TCR depth and breadth did not differ between the two schedules, AZD1222 recipients who got a second dose at roughly 4 weeks were pooled with those who got a second dose at roughly 12 weeks. A total of under 250 trial participants underwent TCR sequencing, of whom nearly 210 had received two doses of AZD1222 and 26 had received two doses of the MenACWY control vaccine. Enrollment into the trials was organized by age into subgroups of 18-55, 56-69 and 70-plus years, and those subgroups contained about 160, 30 and 59 TCR-sequenced participants, respectively.

Study-level results and caveats: CD4 TCRs associated with the vaccine covered the entire spike protein, and the dominant responses were in regions 160-218 and 743-854. Because no day 14 peak-response samples were available, the repertoires could be characterized only after the peak T cell response. The 56-69-year group was small, and its depth increase did not reach significance, likely because of low power. Epitopes outside the regions mutated in the B.1.351 and B.1.1.7 variants were reportedly recognized by nearly half of the unique spike-specific TCRs. Most participants were white British and females outnumbered males, and the authors suggested that clonal diversity may have been underestimated. After two AZD1222 doses, spike-specific TCR breadth and depth were significantly higher than at day 0 and than in MenACWY recipients. Conclusions about previously exposed vaccinees are limited because only a handful of AZD1222 recipients were SARS-CoV-2 seropositive at baseline.

Reading the germline V gene (reference sequence) gives CDR1 GTSNPN and CDR2 SVGIG. V was cut back by 1 base and J by 0 bases, leaving a gap of 9 bases between them. The CDR3, from cysteine to phenylalanine, totals 14 residues. Left in the record is the CDR3 DNA by itself, 42 bases read in frame from the first base. With regard to this clone: The antigen it binds to is not known. The sample holds no much larger clone one base away, and base qualities are not on file.

The sample's time point label is to be understood as: baseline before first vaccination. The vaccinee samples were drawn from two UK trials, COV001 and COV002, one of which was a single-blind randomized controlled phase 2/3 trial testing AZD1222 (ChAdOx1 nCoV-19) in healthy adults. For TCRbeta chain sequencing, PBMC samples were collected from trial participants at day 0 and at day 28 after the second dose. The CDR3 regions of human TCRbeta chains were subjected to immunosequencing. On the authors' methods: Repertoire TCRs were checked for matches against a reference library of SARS-CoV-2-specific TCRs that had been generated using the MIRA antigen-specificity platform. Breadth was defined as the fraction of unique TCRs that were SARS-CoV-2-associated, and depth was defined as the fraction of total T cells that were SARS-CoV-2-associated. Using the MIRA data, each spike-specific TCR was mapped to the spike region that the TCR reacts to and placed in a CD4 or CD8 class. Log10-transformed breadth and depth values were compared by one-way ANOVA with Sidak's multiple comparisons tests. TCRdb stores this immuneACCESS table with in-frame sequences only. Part of the clones is absent; in the studies checked, under half of the shortfall reflects unresolved V genes, and no reason is known for the rest. The D gene and trimming were derived from the DNA, and the V and J assignments and clone size from that table. For this sample there are about 85,000 clones; roughly 86% appear just once. The top ten clones comprise roughly 5.8% of the sample.

This TCR was sampled from an adult in good health. The sample consisted of peripheral blood, taken on day 0 of AZD1222 vaccination. The V gene is TRBV30 and the J gene is TRBJ1-1; the D gene lacks a confident call. The sequence in DNA is TGTGCCTGGAGTGGCAGTTCCATGAACACTGAAGCTTTCTTT. This gives the protein CAWSGSSMNTEAFF.